A single sample is the source of the 30 T cell receptor beta chains below, sequenced in a study of shared clonotypes between healthy human individuals. The protocol was immunoSEQ multiplex PCR, while the TCRdb copy is restricted to in-frame clones and leaves out a portion. The sample lists under 1,100,000 clones, roughly 80% occurring once. Sequencing was performed on memory CD4+ T cells sorted from blood. Subset in this sample: CD45RA-negative fraction. The receptors were gathered from a man younger than 30 in good health.

This sequence joins TRBV11-2 and TRBJ2-7, with TRBD1 as a possible D gene (5 bases). V was pared by 0 bases and J by 4 bases, with 16 bases between. Looked up from germline, CDR1 is SGHAT and CDR2 is FQNNGV. This CDR3 spans 16 amino acids. CDR3 nucleotide sequence: TGTGCCAGCAGCTTAGATCTGGGGCAGGCTCTGTACGAGCAGTACTTC. The encoded protein is CASSLDLGQALYEQYF.

The chain links TRBV6-1 to TRBJ1-2, with D tentatively TRBD1 (5 bases). Germline V lookup: CDR1 MNHNS, CDR2 SASEGT. V was clipped by 7 bases and J by 7 bases, with 13 bases between them. The CDR3 has 12 amino acids. CDR3 residues: CASTGTEGGYTF. The CDR3 DNA sequence: TGTGCCAGCACCGGGACCGAGGGTGGCTACACCTTC.

This rearrangement joins TRBV13 to TRBJ2-5, with D possibly being TRBD2 (7 bases). Per the germline V gene, CDR1 is PRHDT and CDR2 is FYEKMQ (reference sequence). This CDR3 has 12 amino acids. Trimming removed 2 bases at V and 9 bases at J, with 10 bases between. DNA of the CDR3: TGTGCCAGCAGCTTAAGGGAGGGGGCCCAGTACTTC. As protein: CASSLREGAQYF. The variable domain in full, completed from reference TRBV13 and TRBJ2-5, reads AAGVIQSPRHLIKEKRETATLKCYPIPRHDTVYWYQQGPGQDPQFLISFYEKMQSDKGSIPDRFSAQQFSDYHSELNMSSLELGDSALYFCASSLREGAQYFGPGTRLLVL.

The chain employs TRBV27 and TRBJ2-2; D not certain. The germline V gene encodes CDR1 MNHEY and CDR2 SMNVEV (reference sequence). The CDR3 is 14 residues long. V lost 4 bases and J lost 10, with 16 bases in between. The CDR3 reads CASSSEQWSSELFF. In DNA, the CDR3 is TGTGCCAGCAGTTCCGAACAGTGGTCTTCGGAGCTGTTTTTT.

V and J are TRBV4-1 and TRBJ1-4, with D perhaps TRBD1 (5 bases). Germline CDR1 MGHRA, CDR2 YSYEKL. The CDR3 loop spans 14 amino acids. V was clipped by 1 base and J by 7 bases, with 10 bases between them. The CDR3: CASSQGGLGEKLFF. CDR3 bases: TGCGCCAGCAGCCAAGGGGGCCTAGGTGAAAAACTGTTTTTT.

In its sample, this clone was seen once. V and J are TRBV11-3 and TRBJ2-3, with D unresolved. The CDR3 has 16 residues. The germline CDR1 and CDR2 sequences are SGHNT and YENEEA. Deletions cut 5 bases from V and 1 base from J, with 16 bases between. This chain's CDR3 is CASSPRPGMGTDTQYF. CDR3 in DNA: TGTGCCAGCAGCCCACGTCCGGGTATGGGCACAGATACGCAGTATTTT.

The chain recombines TRBV6-6 with TRBJ1-2, with 7 bases lining up with TRBD1. Germline values: CDR1 MNHNY, CDR2 SVGAGI (reference sequence). J gave up 5 bases and V 2 bases, and 5 bases lay outside the gene matches. The CDR3 has 14 amino acids. This CDR3 reads CASSYAGGPYGYTF. The CDR3, as DNA: TGTGCCAGCAGTTACGCAGGGGGACCATATGGCTACACCTTC.

This clone was detected only a few times. V gene TRBV25-1 combines with J gene TRBJ2-6; TRBD1 might be the D (6 bases). Germline CDR1 MGHDK, CDR2 SYGVNS. The CDR3 is 15 amino acids. The V and J ends lost 5 bases and 2 bases respectively, with 10 bases between them. DNA for the CDR3: TGTGCCAGCAGTTCCAGGGGCGCTGGGGCCAACGTCCTGACTTTC. Its translation: CASSSRGAGANVLTF.

This clone came up a few times. This chain connects TRBV19 to TRBJ1-1; D is uncertain. V lost 9 bases and J 0 bases, leaving 11 bases between the germline ends. The CDR3 loop spans 13 amino acids. In germline, CDR1 is LNHDA, CDR2 SQIVND (reference sequence). The CDR3 is CASQTAMNTEAFF. CDR3 bases: TGTGCCAGCCAAACAGCTATGAACACTGAAGCTTTCTTT.

J is TRBJ2-2 and V is TRBV6-1, with no clear D. Between the trimmed V and J ends, which lost 4 bases and 5 bases, there was a span of 11 bases. CDR1 and CDR2 from the germline V gene are MNHNS and SASEGT. The CDR3 is made up of 14 amino acids. The CDR3: CASSAAKKTGELFF. CDR3 bases: TGTGCCAGCAGTGCGGCTAAGAAGACCGGGGAGCTGTTTTTT.

Of note for this clone: This sample also contains other DNA sequences that code for the same CDR3. The V and J genes are TRBV6-1 and TRBJ1-2; weak D call: TRBD1 (6 bases). V lost 0 bases, J lost 8 bases, and 10 bases lay in between. Per the germline V gene, CDR1 is MNHNS and CDR2 is SASEGT. This CDR3 contains 13 residues. CDR3: CASSEARGAGYTF. The CDR3 DNA is TGTGCCAGCAGTGAAGCACGGGGGGCGGGCTACACCTTC.

This chain links TRBV2 with TRBJ2-1, with 12 bases matching TRBD2. Germline values: CDR1 SNHLY, CDR2 FYNNEI. CDR3 length equals 17 residues. The trim removed 6 bases at V and 6 bases at J, leaving 12 bases unmatched. The chain's CDR3 is CASSVGLAGKNVNEQFF. CDR3 sequence (DNA): TGTGCCAGCAGCGTTGGACTAGCGGGAAAAAATGTCAATGAGCAGTTCTTC.

V usage is TRBV29-1 and J usage is TRBJ2-3; possibly TRBD1 for D (5 bases). V was pared by 2 bases and J by 4 bases, with 10 bases between. Germline CDR1 reads SQVTM; CDR2 reads ANQGSEA. The length of the CDR3 is 13 residues. Here the CDR3 reads CSVETGRADTQYF. The CDR3 bases are TGCAGCGTTGAAACAGGACGAGCAGATACGCAGTATTTT.

The J gene is TRBJ2-1, the V gene TRBV5-1, with a possible D match to TRBD1 (7 bases). CDR1 is SGHRS, CDR2 YFSETQ, per germline. This CDR3 is built from 16 residues. The ends were cut back, 2 bases at V and 7 bases at J, with 19 bases in the middle. CDR3 DNA sequence: TGCGCCAGCAGCTTTGACGATGGAGGGGGCCCTAATGAGCAGTTCTTC. Protein product: CASSFDDGGGPNEQFF.

This chain uses TRBV2 with TRBJ2-3; tentative D call: TRBD2 (6 bases). Germline CDR1 and CDR2: SNHLY and FYNNEI. The CDR3 runs 11 residues. The V end was cut by 7 bases, the J end by 5 bases, with 7 bases between. The CDR3 region is CASKTRDTQYF. The CDR3 DNA reads as TGTGCCAGCAAGACTAGAGATACGCAGTATTTT.

This sequence joins TRBV10-3 and TRBJ1-4, with 7 bases fitting TRBD1. This CDR3 is 18 amino acids long. The V gene's germline CDR1 is ENHRY and CDR2 SYGVKD. Unmatched junction bases numbered 19, after V lost 6 bases and J lost 6 bases. The CDR3 loop is CAIRTGTAPPPLDEKLFF. The CDR3 DNA reads TGTGCCATCAGAACAGGGACAGCTCCCCCTCCCTTGGATGAAAAACTGTTTTTT.

The rearrangement links TRBV6-6 to TRBJ2-2; no clear D. Looked up from germline, CDR1 is MNHNY and CDR2 is SVGAGI (reference sequence). This CDR3 has 12 amino acids. Trimming removed 7 bases at V and 8 bases at J, with 11 bases between. The DNA of the CDR3 is TGTGCCAGCAACACGGGTTCTGGGGAGCTGTTTTTT. It codes for CASNTGSGELFF.

The rearrangement joins TRBV6-1 to TRBJ2-1; 9 bases agree with TRBD2. Germline CDR1 MNHNS, CDR2 SASEGT. This CDR3 comprises 17 residues. V was clipped by 4 bases and J by 6 bases; unmatched bases: 13. The CDR3, as DNA: TGTGCCAGCAGTGTCATATCTAGCGGGAAAAGTTTCAATGAGCAGTTCTTC. Translated, it gives CASSVISSGKSFNEQFF.

V gene TRBV4-1 combines with J gene TRBJ2-1; TRBD2 agrees at 8 bases. CDR1 and CDR2 from the germline V gene are MGHRA and YSYEKL. V dropped 1 base and J dropped 7; count of bases not matched to a gene: 12. CDR3 size: 17 residues. The CDR3 loop is CASSQANRGLAKNEQFF. The CDR3 DNA reads as TGCGCCAGCAGCCAAGCCAACCGAGGACTAGCAAAAAATGAGCAGTTCTTC.

The CDR3 here is CATSRELGAAYEQYF. For the CDR3, the DNA is TGTGCCACCAGCAGAGAATTAGGGGCAGCCTACGAGCAGTACTTC. The V gene is TRBV15, the J gene TRBJ2-7; possibly TRBD1 for D (5 bases). The V end lost 0 bases, the J end lost 2 bases, and 11 bases lay between the germline ends. CDR1 and CDR2 from the germline V gene are LNHNV and YYDKDF (reference sequence). This CDR3 spans 15 amino acids.

The chain employs TRBV30 and TRBJ1-2; D gene unclear. CDR1 and CDR2 (germline): GTSNPN, SVGIG (reference sequence). The CDR3 has 14 amino acids. Between the trimmed V and J ends, which lost 1 base and 5 bases, there was a span of 14 bases. In nucleotides, the CDR3 is TGTGCCTGGAGTGGGTTAAGGGTATGGTATGGCTACACCTTC. The encoded protein is CAWSGLRVWYGYTF.

The chain carries TRBV6-6 and TRBJ2-2; D is tentatively TRBD1 or TRBD2 (5 bases each). This CDR3 spans 16 amino acids. CDR1 MNHNY and CDR2 SVGAGI come from the germline V gene (reference sequence). Trimming took 4 bases from V and 4 from J, leaving 16 bases between them. CDR3 sequence: CASSSIRDQFTGELFF. The CDR3, as DNA: TGTGCCAGCAGTTCAATAAGGGACCAGTTCACCGGGGAGCTGTTTTTT.

The chain couples TRBV7-9 to TRBJ2-6; D is unclear. Germline V CDR1 and CDR2: SEHNR, FQNEAQ (reference sequence). V dropped 2 bases and J dropped 2 bases, with 1 base sitting between them. This CDR3 is built from 13 residues. The CDR3 coding sequence is TGTGCCAGCAGCTTAACTGGGGCCAACGTCCTGACTTTC. It is translated as CASSLTGANVLTF.

This chain joins TRBV9 and TRBJ1-1; D is possibly TRBD1 (6 bases). This CDR3 comprises 15 residues. The V end lost 4 bases, the J end lost 0 bases, and 13 bases lay between the germline ends. Germline CDR1 and CDR2: SGDLS and YYNGEE. CDR3 residues: CASSPRGSMNTEAFF. The CDR3 DNA reads as TGTGCCAGCAGCCCCAGGGGATCAATGAACACTGAAGCTTTCTTT.

This clone was recorded only once. The chain carries TRBV5-6 and TRBJ2-3, with D perhaps TRBD2 (5 bases). CDR3 length: 14 amino acids. Germline CDR1 is SGHDT and CDR2 is YYEEEE. Trimming took 4 bases from V and 1 from J, leaving 10 bases between them. The chain's CDR3 is CASSPGFRTDTQYF. The CDR3 region has the DNA TGTGCCAGCAGCCCGGGATTTCGCACAGATACGCAGTATTTT.

About this clone: Additional DNA sequences in this sample encode the identical CDR3. J is TRBJ2-1 and V is TRBV28; 12 nucleotides line up with TRBD2. Germline V CDR1 and CDR2: MDHEN, SYDVKM. V trimming: 5 bases; J trimming: 6 bases; junction bases outside the gene matches: 5. This CDR3 comprises 15 residues. The CDR3: CASSLAGGPVNEQFF. The CDR3 DNA reads as TGTGCCAGCAGTCTAGCGGGGGGGCCGGTCAATGAGCAGTTCTTC.

This clone was counted once. The rearrangement uses TRBV19 and TRBJ2-1; 7 nucleotides match TRBD2. Germline V CDR1 and CDR2: LNHDA, SQIVND (reference sequence). After removal of 8 bases from V and 4 bases from J, the junction contained 8 bases not matched to a gene. This CDR3 has 14 residues. The CDR3 coding sequence is TGTGCCAGTCGACTAGCAGAGCAGTACAATGAGCAGTTCTTC. Translating gives CASRLAEQYNEQFF. Drawing the rest from reference TRBV19 and TRBJ2-1, the complete variable domain is DGGITQSPKYLFRKEGQNVTLSCEQNLNHDAMYWYRQDPGQGLRLIYYSQIVNDFQKGDIAEGYSVSREKKESFPLTVTSAQKNPTAFYLCASRLAEQYNEQFFGPGTRLTVL.

This chain links TRBV7-9 with TRBJ2-5; tentatively, D is TRBD1 (5 bases). The CDR3 is 13 residues long. Germline lookup yields CDR1 SEHNR and CDR2 FQNEAQ (reference sequence). V was pared by 3 bases and J by 3 bases, with 8 bases between. The CDR3 protein is CASSFAGKETQYF. The DNA for the CDR3 is TGTGCCAGCAGCTTTGCAGGGAAAGAGACCCAGTACTTC. The whole variable domain, remainder taken from reference TRBV7-9 and TRBJ2-5, is DTGVSQNPRHKITKRGQNVTFRCDPISEHNRLYWYRQTLGQGPEFLTYFQNEAQLEKSRLLSDRFSAERPKGSFSTLEIQRTEQGDSAMYLCASSFAGKETQYFGPGTRLLVL.

V gene TRBV5-4 combines with J gene TRBJ2-7; no clear D. CDR1 and CDR2 from the germline V gene are SGHNT and YYREEE (reference sequence). The V end lost 0 bases, the J end lost 7 bases, and 11 bases lay between the germline ends. The length of the CDR3 is 13 residues. CDR3 residues: CASSLDSPREQYF. In nucleotides, the CDR3 is TGTGCCAGCAGCTTGGATTCCCCGCGGGAGCAGTACTTC.

This clone has a single count. The chain carries TRBV5-1 and TRBJ1-5; D might be TRBD1 (5 bases). CDR3 size: 15 residues. Trimming shortened V by 0 bases and J by 6 bases, and 13 bases separated the two germline ends. Germline CDR1 is SGHRS and CDR2 is YFSETQ. CDR3 amino acids: CASSLAPGVGQPQHF. CDR3 DNA: TGCGCCAGCAGCTTGGCCCCGGGGGTGGGTCAGCCCCAGCATTTT.